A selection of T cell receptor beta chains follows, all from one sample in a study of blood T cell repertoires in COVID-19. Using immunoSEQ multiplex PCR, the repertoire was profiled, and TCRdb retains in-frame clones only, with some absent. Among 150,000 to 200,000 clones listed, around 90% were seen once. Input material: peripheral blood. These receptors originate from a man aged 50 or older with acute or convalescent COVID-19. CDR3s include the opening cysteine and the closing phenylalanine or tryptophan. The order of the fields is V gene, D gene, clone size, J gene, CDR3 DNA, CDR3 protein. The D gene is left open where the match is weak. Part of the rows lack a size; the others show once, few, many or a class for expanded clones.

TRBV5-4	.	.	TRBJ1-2	TGTGCCAGCAGCTTGGCAGGGAATGGCTACACCTTC	CASSLAGNGYTF
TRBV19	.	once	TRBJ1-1	TGTGCCAGTAGTATAGGGACAGCCTTGAACACTGAAGCTTTCTTT	CASSIGTALNTEAFF
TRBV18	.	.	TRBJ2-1	TGTGCCAGCTCACCATCAGGGGCCAATGAGCAGTTCTTC	CASSPSGANEQFF
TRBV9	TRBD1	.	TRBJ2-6	TGTGCCAGCAGGGCGACAGGGGGCGCTGGGGCCAACGTCCTGACTTTC	CASRATGGAGANVLTF
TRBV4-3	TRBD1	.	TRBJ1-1	TGCGCCAGCAGCCAAGATAGACAGGGGAACACTGAAGCTTTCTTT	CASSQDRQGNTEAFF
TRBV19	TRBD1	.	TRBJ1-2	TGTGCCAGTACTCCCGCGGACAGGGTCTCCTATGGCTACACCTTC	CASTPADRVSYGYTF
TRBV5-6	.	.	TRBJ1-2	TGTGCCAGCAGTTATATGGACAGAACCTATGGCTACACCTTC	CASSYMDRTYGYTF
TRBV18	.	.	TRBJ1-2	TGTGCCAGCTCACAAACGAGTGGGCCTCTCTATGGCTACACCTTC	CASSQTSGPLYGYTF
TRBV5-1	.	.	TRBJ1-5	TGCGCCAGCAGCTTGGCCGGTCTAGAAAATAGCAATCAGCCCCAGCATTTT	CASSLAGLENSNQPQHF
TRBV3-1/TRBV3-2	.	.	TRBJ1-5	TGTGCCAGCAGCCCGTGGCAGGGCAGCAATCAGCCCCAGCATTTT	CASSPWQGSNQPQHF
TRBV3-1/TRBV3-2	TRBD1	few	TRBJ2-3	TGTGCCAGCAGCCAAGGGGGGGACAGGTACACAGATACGCAGTATTTT	CASSQGGDRYTDTQYF
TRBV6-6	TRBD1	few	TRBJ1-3	TGTGCCAGCACCATTCAGGGGGCTGGAAACACCATATATTTT	CASTIQGAGNTIYF
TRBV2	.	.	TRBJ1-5	TGTGCCAGCACAGGAGGGCTTGTTCAGCCCCAGCATTTT	CASTGGLVQPQHF
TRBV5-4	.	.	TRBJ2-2	TGTGCCAGCAGGCGAACAGGGTCCCCGAACACCGGGGAGCTGTTTTTT	CASRRTGSPNTGELFF
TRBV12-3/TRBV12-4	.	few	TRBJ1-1	TGTGCCAGCAGTTTAGGTCCCACTCCTGAAGCTTTCTTT	CASSLGPTPEAFF
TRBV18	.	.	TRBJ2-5	TGTGCCAGCTCAGCGACGGGGGGCCGGGAGACCCAGTACTTC	CASSATGGRETQYF
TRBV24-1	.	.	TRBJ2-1	TGTGCCACCAGTGATTCGTACCCGGGAGAAGGAAACTACAATGAGCAGTTCTTC	CATSDSYPGEGNYNEQFF
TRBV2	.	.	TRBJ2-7	TGTGCCAGCAGTGAGGATCCGGGTTCCTACTTC	CASSEDPGSYF
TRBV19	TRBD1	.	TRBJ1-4	TGTGCCAGTGGACAGGGTGGTGAAAAACTGTTTTTT	CASGQGGEKLFF
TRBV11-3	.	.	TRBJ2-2	TGTGCCAGCAGCCCCGACACCGGGGAGCTGTTTTTT	CASSPDTGELFF
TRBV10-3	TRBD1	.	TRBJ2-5	TGTGCCATCAGTCAACAGGGGGCCCAAGAGACCCAGTACTTC	CAISQQGAQETQYF
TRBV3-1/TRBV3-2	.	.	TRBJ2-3	TGTGCCAGCAGCCGGGGGGTTAGCACAGATACGCAGTATTTT	CASSRGVSTDTQYF
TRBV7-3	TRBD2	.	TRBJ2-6	TGTGCCAGCAGCCGACAGCGGGGGAGCTCTGGGGCCAACGTCCTGACTTTC	CASSRQRGSSGANVLTF
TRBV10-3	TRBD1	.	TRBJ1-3	TGTGCCATCCTACCCGGGACAGATGGAAACACCATATATTTT	CAILPGTDGNTIYF
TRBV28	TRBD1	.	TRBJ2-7	TGTGCCAGCAGTAGTGACAGGGCCTACGAGCAGTACTTC	CASSSDRAYEQYF
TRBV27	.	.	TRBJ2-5	TGTGCCAGCAGTTTGTTCTCGGGGGGCCTGGAGACCCAGTACTTC	CASSLFSGGLETQYF
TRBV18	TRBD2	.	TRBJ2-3	TGTGCCAGCTCACGTGGACTAGCGACAGATACGCAGTATTTT	CASSRGLATDTQYF
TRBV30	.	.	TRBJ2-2	TGTGCCTGGAGTGTCGGAGAAGTCACCGGGGAGCTGTTTTTT	CAWSVGEVTGELFF
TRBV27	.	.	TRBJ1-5	TGTGCCAGCGGAAAACCAGGGGATCAGCCCCAGCATTTT	CASGKPGDQPQHF
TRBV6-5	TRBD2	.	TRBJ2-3	TGTGCCACCTACTCGAGGGCTAGCGGCGCAGATACGCAGTATTTT	CATYSRASGADTQYF
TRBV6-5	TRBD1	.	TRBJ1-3	TGTGCCAGCAGTCATGACAGGGCTCGTGGAAACACCATATATTTT	CASSHDRARGNTIYF
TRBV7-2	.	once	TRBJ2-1	TGTGCCAGCAGCTCGGACAGAAACAATGAGCAGTTCTTC	CASSSDRNNEQFF
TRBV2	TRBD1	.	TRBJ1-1	TGTGCCAGCAGTGGGACAGGGACTCACACTGAAGCTTTCTTT	CASSGTGTHTEAFF
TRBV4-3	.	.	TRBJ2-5	TGCGCCAGCAGCCAAGCAAAAGACACCCGACTATACTTC	CASSQAKDTRLYF
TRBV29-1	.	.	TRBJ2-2	TGCAGCGTTGATGCGGCACCAACCGGGGAGCTGTTTTTT	CSVDAAPTGELFF
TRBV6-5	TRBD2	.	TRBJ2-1	TGTGCCAGCATTCCAGGTAGCGGGAAGTATGAGCAGTTCTTC	CASIPGSGKYEQFF
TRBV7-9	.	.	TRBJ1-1	TGTGCCAGCAGCTCCACGGCGGTGAACACTGAAGCTTTCTTT	CASSSTAVNTEAFF
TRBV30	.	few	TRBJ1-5	TGTGCCTGGAGTGCCCAGACAGATAGCAATCAGCCCCAGCATTTT	CAWSAQTDSNQPQHF
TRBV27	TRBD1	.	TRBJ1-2	TGTGCCAGCAGTTTAGTTCAGGGGGCAGGTGGCTACACCTTC	CASSLVQGAGGYTF
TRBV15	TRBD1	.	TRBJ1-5	TGTGCCACCAGCAGAAGGGGACAGGGGGGTCAGCCCCAGCATTTT	CATSRRGQGGQPQHF
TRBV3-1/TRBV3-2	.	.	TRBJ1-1	TGTGCCAGCAGCCAATTTCGGACTGAAGCTTTCTTT	CASSQFRTEAFF
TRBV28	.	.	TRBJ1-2	TGTGCCAGCAGGGGCACAGGAACTAACTATGGCTACACCTTC	CASRGTGTNYGYTF
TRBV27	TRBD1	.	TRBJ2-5	TGTGCCAGCAGTCATACCGGGACAGGGTACCAAGAGACCCAGTACTTC	CASSHTGTGYQETQYF
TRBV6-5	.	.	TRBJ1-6	TGTGCCAGCAGTTATCGAAGAGTTAATTCACCCCTCCACTTT	CASSYRRVNSPLHF
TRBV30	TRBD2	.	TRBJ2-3	TGTGCCTGGAGATTGGCGGGGGGGCTTACGCAGTATTTT	CAWRLAGGLTQYF
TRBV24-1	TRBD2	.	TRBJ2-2	TGTGCCACCCAGGGACTAGCGGAGCAAGCGAACACCGGGGAGCTGTTTTTT	CATQGLAEQANTGELFF
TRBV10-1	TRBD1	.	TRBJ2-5	TGCGCCAGCAGCCGGACAGGACAAGAGACCCAGTACTTC	CASSRTGQETQYF
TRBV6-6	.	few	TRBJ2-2	TGTGCCAGCGACGATCGCCGTCAGGGATCCACCGGGGAGCTGTTTTTT	CASDDRRQGSTGELFF
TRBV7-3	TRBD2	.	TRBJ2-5	TGTGCCAGCAGCTTAAGCCCTAGCGGGGGGCAAGAGACCCAGTACTTC	CASSLSPSGGQETQYF